The present entry profiles one T cell receptor (beta chain) with its context. The antigen remains undetermined. This specimen belongs to a study of cytotoxic CD8 clonotypes in ibrutinib-treated CLL. As for the study in general: Partial responses numbered approximately 24 and complete responses 2; after a median approximately 70 months, roughly 15 stayed remitted and roughly twelve progressed. Overall study findings and caveats: At ibrutinib response, clonality increased, and at progression it declined back toward baseline. Public clonotypes were seen rarely and were contracted or stable on treatment.

V dropped 0 bases and J dropped 4 bases, with 10 bases sitting between them. This CDR3 has 14 amino acids. Germline CDR1 is MGHRA and CDR2 is YSYEKL. This table comes from immunoSEQ multiplex PCR, and its TCRdb copy is limited to in-frame clones, with some not included. The data hold about 32,000 clones, with about 64% observed a single time. This TCR was recovered from a human donor with chronic lymphocytic leukemia. This specimen was PBMCs, taken at disease progression, from a patient treated with ibrutinib. The rearrangement uses TRBV4-1 and TRBJ2-7; D gene unclear. CDR3 DNA sequence: TGCGCCAGCAGCCAAGATTGGGCCAGATACGAGCAGTACTTC. This translates into CASSQDWARYEQYF.